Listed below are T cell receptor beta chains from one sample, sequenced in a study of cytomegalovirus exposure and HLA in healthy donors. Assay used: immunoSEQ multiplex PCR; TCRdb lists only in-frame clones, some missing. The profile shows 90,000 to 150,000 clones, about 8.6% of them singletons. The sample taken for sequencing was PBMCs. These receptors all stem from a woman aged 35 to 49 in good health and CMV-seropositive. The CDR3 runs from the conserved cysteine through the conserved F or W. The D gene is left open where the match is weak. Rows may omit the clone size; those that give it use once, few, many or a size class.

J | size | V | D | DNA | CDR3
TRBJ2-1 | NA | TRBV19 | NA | TGTGCCAGTATGTACGGGACACAATCTTACAATGAGCAGTTCTTC | CASMYGTQSYNEQFF
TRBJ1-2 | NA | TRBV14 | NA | TGTGCCAGCCGGGCCTGGGGCTCTCACTATGGCTACACCTTC | CASRAWGSHYGYTF
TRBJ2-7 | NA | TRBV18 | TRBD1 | TGTGCCAGCTCAGATCGGACAGGGTACGAGCAGTACTTC | CASSDRTGYEQYF
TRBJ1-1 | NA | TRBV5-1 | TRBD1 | TGCGCCAGCAGCGGAAGGACAGGGTTGGGCACTGAAGCTTTCTTT | CASSGRTGLGTEAFF
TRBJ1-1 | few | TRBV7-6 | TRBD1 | TGTGCCAGCAGCTTAACCCGACAGGGTGAAGCTTTCTTT | CASSLTRQGEAFF
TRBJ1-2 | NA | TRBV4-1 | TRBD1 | TGCGCCAGCAGCCTACAGGGGGCATTGGGCGGCTACACCTTC | CASSLQGALGGYTF
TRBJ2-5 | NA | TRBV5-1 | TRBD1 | TGCGCCAGCCGCTCGCCCGACAGGGGACAAGAGACCCAGTACTTC | CASRSPDRGQETQYF
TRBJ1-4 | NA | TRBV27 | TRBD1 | TGTGCCAGCAGTAAGATCGGGACAGATGAAAAACTGTTTTTT | CASSKIGTDEKLFF
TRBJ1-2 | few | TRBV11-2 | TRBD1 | TGTGCCAGCAGCTCTACACAGGGGGCTTACTATGGCTACACCTTC | CASSSTQGAYYGYTF
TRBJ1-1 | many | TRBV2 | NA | TGTGCCATTACTCTTAGGAACACTGAAGCTTTCTTT | CAITLRNTEAFF
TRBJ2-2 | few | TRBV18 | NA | TGTGCCAGCTCACCCCCTAACACCGGGGAGCTGTTTTTT | CASSPPNTGELFF
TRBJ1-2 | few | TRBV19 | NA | TGTGCCAGTAGGGCGGTTCCCTCGCGCCCAAGTTATGGCTACACCTTC | CASRAVPSRPSYGYTF
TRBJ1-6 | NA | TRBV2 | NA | TGTGCCAGCTCATATCGGGGGGCGCAGAATTCACCCCTCCACTTT | CASSYRGAQNSPLHF
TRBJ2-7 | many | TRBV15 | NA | TGTGCCACTAGCATGGGCGGGGACTCCTACGAGCAGTACTTC | CATSMGGDSYEQYF
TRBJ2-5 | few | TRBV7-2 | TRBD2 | TGTGCCAGCAGCTCAGGACTAGTTACTCAAGAGACCCAGTACTTC | CASSSGLVTQETQYF
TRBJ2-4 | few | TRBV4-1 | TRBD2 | TGCGCCAGCAGCCCGGGACTAGCGGGGGGCCTAGCCAAAAACATTCAGTACTTC | CASSPGLAGGLAKNIQYF
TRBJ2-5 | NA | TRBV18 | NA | TGTGCCAGCTCAGGGGTCACTAGCACGCGAGAGACCCAGTACTTC | CASSGVTSTRETQYF
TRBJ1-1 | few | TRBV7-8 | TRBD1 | TGTGCCAGCAGCTTAGCCCATGGACAGGACATGAACACTGAAGCTTTCTTT | CASSLAHGQDMNTEAFF
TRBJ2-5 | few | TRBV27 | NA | TGTGCCAGCAGTTGGGGGGGCCAAAAGACCCAGTACTTC | CASSWGGQKTQYF
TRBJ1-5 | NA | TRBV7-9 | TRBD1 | TGTGCCAGCAGCTTATACCGGGACAGGGAGCAGCCCCAGCATTTT | CASSLYRDREQPQHF
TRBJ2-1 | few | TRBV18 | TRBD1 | TGTGCCAGCTCACTAGTAGACAGGGTCTACAATGAGCAGTTCTTC | CASSLVDRVYNEQFF
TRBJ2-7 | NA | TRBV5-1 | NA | TGCGCCAGCAGCCCCCGGGATGGGAACGAGCAGTACTTC | CASSPRDGNEQYF